These T cell receptor beta chains were read from a single sample in a study of vaccination and CD4 T cells after COVID-19. These receptors are not linked to any known antigen. Each CDR3 protein gets one entry after TCRdb re-called the PCR reads with MiXCR. Of 9,900 or so distinct CDR3 sequences detected, 35% appear once; the ten largest clones hold less than 35%. Sequenced sample: CD4+ T cells from blood, cultured in vitro. These TCRs come from a human donor in good health. Each CDR3 is given without its conserved first and last residue. Size is stated for part of the rows, as once, few or many counts, or as a class when the clone is expanded.

V gene,J gene,clone size,CDR3 protein
TRBV18,TRBJ1-1,few,ASSPASLNTEAF
TRBV12-3/TRBV12-4,TRBJ1-1,NA,ASSLLGQTDHLPEAF
TRBV28,TRBJ2-5,few,ASSFIVGETQY
TRBV20-1,TRBJ1-1,NA,SARPTVEAF
TRBV5-4,TRBJ2-7,NA,ASSLGQDYEQY
TRBV15,TRBJ2-1,NA,ATSRDRASPREQF
TRBV7-7,TRBJ2-1,few,ASSEGGVNEQF
TRBV19,TRBJ1-1,NA,ASSPRDRGVMNTEAF
TRBV7-4,TRBJ2-1,few,ASSSRCYNEQF
TRBV5-4,TRBJ1-2,once,ASSYGPAGGYT
TRBV7-9,TRBJ2-4,NA,ASSGIEAKNIQY
TRBV19,TRBJ2-5,NA,ASKGDLSETQY
TRBV20-1,TRBJ2-7,NA,SARGARNYEQY
TRBV15,TRBJ2-6,large,ATSRDQGSGANVLT
TRBV20-1,TRBJ1-6,NA,SARRAGGGRDSPLH
TRBV6-1,TRBJ1-6,NA,ASKNRDGFNSPLH
TRBV5-1,TRBJ1-1,once,ASSLQGARTEAF
TRBV24-1,TRBJ2-7,NA,ATSPSGLGVSYEQY
TRBV20-1,TRBJ2-1,NA,SARGGGVNYNEQF
TRBV20-1,TRBJ1-2,few,SARVTRDYGYT
TRBV20-1,TRBJ1-1,NA,SAPPTGRGVVAF
TRBV20-1,TRBJ2-3,NA,SQQYRDTQY
TRBV21-1,TRBJ1-6,few,ASSSTVVGYNSPLH
TRBV15,TRBJ2-7,NA,ATRTVTTYEQY
TRBV19,TRBJ2-1,NA,ASRETSGRPEQF
TRBV23-1,TRBJ2-2,NA,ASSQVRLATTGELF
TRBV7-2,TRBJ2-2,NA,ASSPRHSSTGELF
TRBV7-3,TRBJ2-2,NA,ASSTGGTGELF
TRBV18,TRBJ1-2,NA,ASSPGLGNYGYT